Below, one TCR beta chain is given with its context. The data are from a study of blood T cell repertoires in COVID-19. The wider study: The analysed material was cDNA or gDNA that came from T cells, B-cell-depleted T cells, or PBMCs.

The germline CDR1 and CDR2 sequences are LGHNA and YSLEER. The CDR3 has 17 residues. Unmatched junction bases numbered 17, after V lost 4 bases and J lost 8 bases. The protocol was immunoSEQ multiplex PCR, while the TCRdb copy is restricted to in-frame clones and leaves out a portion. The sample shows approximately 100,000 clones, about three quarters of them seen only once. The V gene is TRBV4-3, the J gene TRBJ1-2, with 9 bases aligning to TRBD1. The sequencing sample was made of peripheral blood. This TCR derives from a human donor in a cohort sampled during active or convalescent COVID-19. The CDR3 coding sequence is TGCGCCAGCAGCCGAGGGCGGGCGGGACAGGGACTTCTAGGCTACACCTTC. The encoded protein is CASSRGRAGQGLLGYTF.